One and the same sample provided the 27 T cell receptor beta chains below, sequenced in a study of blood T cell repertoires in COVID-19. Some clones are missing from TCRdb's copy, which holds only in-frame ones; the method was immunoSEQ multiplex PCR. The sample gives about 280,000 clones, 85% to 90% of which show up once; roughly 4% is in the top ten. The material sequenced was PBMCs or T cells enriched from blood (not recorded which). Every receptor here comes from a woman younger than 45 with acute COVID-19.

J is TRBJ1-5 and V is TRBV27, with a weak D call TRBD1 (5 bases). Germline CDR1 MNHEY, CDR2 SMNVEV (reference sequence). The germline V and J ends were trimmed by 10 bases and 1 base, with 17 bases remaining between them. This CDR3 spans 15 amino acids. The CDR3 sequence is CATRTGGASNQPQHF. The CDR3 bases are TGTGCCACCCGAACTGGTGGGGCGAGCAATCAGCCCCAGCATTTT.

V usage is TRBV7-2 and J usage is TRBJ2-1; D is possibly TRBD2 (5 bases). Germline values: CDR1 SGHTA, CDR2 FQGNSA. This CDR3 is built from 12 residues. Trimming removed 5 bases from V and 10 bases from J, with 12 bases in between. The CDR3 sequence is CASSELAYEQFF. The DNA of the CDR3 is TGTGCCAGCAGCGAGCTAGCCTACGAGCAGTTCTTC. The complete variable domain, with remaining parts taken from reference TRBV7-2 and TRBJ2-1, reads GAGVSQSPSNKVTEKGKDVELRCDPISGHTALYWYRQSLGQGLEFLIYFQGNSAPDKSGLPSDRFSAERTGGSVSTLTIQRTQQEDSAVYLCASSELAYEQFFGPGTRLTVL.

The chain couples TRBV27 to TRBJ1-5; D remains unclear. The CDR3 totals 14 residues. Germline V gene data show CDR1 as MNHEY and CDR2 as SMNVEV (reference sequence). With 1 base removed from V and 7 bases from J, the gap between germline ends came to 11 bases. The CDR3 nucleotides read TGTGCCAGCAGTTTATATAGCGGGGAGCAGCCCCAGCATTTT. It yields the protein CASSLYSGEQPQHF.

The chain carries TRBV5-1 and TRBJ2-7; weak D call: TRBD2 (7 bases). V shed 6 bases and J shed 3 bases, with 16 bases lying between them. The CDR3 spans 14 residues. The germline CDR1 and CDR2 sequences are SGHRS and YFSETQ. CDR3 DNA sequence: TGCGCCAGCAAACAGGAGGGGGGGATCTACGAGCAGTACTTC. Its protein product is CASKQEGGIYEQYF.

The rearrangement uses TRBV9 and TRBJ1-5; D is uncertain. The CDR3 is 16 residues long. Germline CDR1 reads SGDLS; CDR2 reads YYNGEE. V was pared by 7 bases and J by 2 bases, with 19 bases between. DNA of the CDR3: TGTGCCAGCGCGGTGATAGAGAGCGCGGGCAATCAGCCCCAGCATTTT. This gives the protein CASAVIESAGNQPQHF. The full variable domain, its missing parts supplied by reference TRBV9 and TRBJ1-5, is DSGVTQTPKHLITATGQRVTLRCSPRSGDLSVYWYQQSLDQGLQFLIQYYNGEERAKGNILERFSAQQFPDLHSELNLSSLELGDSALYFCASAVIESAGNQPQHFGDGTRLSIL.

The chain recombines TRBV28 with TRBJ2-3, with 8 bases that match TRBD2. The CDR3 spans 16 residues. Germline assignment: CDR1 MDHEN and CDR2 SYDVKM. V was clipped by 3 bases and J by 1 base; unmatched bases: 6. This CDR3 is CASSFREGRGTDTQYF. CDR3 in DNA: TGTGCCAGCAGTTTTCGGGAGGGCCGGGGCACAGATACGCAGTATTTT.

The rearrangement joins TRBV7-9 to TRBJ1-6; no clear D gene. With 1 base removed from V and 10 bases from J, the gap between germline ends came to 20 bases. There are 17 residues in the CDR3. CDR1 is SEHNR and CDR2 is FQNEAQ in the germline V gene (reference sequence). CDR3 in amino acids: CASSLESLRGGLSPLHF. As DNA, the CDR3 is TGTGCCAGCAGCTTAGAATCCTTGCGAGGCGGATTATCACCCCTCCACTTT.

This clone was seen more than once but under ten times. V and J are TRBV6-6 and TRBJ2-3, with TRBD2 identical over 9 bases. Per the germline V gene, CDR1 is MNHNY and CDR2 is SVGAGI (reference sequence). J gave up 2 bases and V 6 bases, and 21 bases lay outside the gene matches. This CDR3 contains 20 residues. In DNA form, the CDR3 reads TGTGCCAGCAGCCCAGGGGGTTTTGCGGGAGGGCCGGTCCCCACAGATACGCAGTATTTT. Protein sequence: CASSPGGFAGGPVPTDTQYF.

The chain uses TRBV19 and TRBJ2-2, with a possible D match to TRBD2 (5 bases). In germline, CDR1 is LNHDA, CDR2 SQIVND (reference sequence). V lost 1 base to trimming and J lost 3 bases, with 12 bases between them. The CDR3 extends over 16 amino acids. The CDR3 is CASSIVPGIHTGELFF. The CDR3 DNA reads TGTGCCAGTAGTATAGTTCCCGGGATACACACCGGGGAGCTGTTTTTT.

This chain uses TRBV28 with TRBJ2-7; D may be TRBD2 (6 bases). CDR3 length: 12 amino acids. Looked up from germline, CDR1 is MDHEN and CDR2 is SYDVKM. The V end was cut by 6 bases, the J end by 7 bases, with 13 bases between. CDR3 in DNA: TGTGCCAGCAGCGGGGGAGTATGGGAGCAGTACTTC. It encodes CASSGGVWEQYF.

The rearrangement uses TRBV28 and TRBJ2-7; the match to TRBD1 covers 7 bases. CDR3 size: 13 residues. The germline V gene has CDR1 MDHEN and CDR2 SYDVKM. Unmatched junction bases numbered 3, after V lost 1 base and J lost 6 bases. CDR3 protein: CASSLSDRAEQYF. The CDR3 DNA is TGTGCCAGCAGTTTATCCGACAGGGCCGAGCAGTACTTC.

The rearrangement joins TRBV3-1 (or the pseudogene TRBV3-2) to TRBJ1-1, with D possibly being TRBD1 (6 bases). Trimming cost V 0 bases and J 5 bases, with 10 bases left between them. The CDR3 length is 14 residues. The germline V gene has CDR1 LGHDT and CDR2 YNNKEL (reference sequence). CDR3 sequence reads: CASSQEYRETEAFF. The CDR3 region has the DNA TGTGCCAGCAGCCAAGAATACAGGGAAACTGAAGCTTTCTTT.

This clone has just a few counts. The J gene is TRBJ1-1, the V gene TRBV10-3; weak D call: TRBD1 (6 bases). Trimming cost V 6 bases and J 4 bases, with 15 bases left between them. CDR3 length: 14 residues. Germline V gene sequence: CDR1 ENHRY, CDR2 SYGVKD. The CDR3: CAISSRGEGTEAFF. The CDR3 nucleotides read TGTGCCATCAGCAGCAGGGGAGAGGGCACTGAAGCTTTCTTT.

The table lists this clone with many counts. The CDR3 spells CASSLAQTSYNEQFF. DNA for the CDR3: TGTGCCAGCAGTTTGGCTCAGACATCCTACAATGAGCAGTTCTTC. The chain recombines TRBV27 with TRBJ2-1, with D unresolved. CDR3 length equals 15 residues. In germline, CDR1 is MNHEY, CDR2 SMNVEV (reference sequence). Trimming took off 3 bases at V and 1 base at J, with 10 bases between the two ends.

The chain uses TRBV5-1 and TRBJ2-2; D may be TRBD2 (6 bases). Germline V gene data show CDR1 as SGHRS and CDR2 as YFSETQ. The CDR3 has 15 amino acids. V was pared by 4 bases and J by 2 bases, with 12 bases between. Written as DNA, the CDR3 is TGCGCCAGCAGCGAAACGGGGGAAAACACCGGGGAGCTGTTTTTT. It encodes CASSETGENTGELFF.

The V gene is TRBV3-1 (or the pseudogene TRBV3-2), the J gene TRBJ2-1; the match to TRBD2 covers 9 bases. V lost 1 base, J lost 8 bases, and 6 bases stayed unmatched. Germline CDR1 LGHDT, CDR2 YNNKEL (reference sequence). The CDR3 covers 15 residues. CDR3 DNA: TGTGCCAGCAGCCAAGTCCTAGCGGGACGCGATGAGCAGTTCTTC. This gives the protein CASSQVLAGRDEQFF.

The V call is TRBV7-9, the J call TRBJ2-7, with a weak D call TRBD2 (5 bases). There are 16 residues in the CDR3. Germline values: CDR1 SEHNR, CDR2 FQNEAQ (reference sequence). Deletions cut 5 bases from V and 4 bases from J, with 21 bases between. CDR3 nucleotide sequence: TGTGCCAGCAGCGCATGGGTCGGGGAACAAGGTTACGAGCAGTACTTC. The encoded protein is CASSAWVGEQGYEQYF.

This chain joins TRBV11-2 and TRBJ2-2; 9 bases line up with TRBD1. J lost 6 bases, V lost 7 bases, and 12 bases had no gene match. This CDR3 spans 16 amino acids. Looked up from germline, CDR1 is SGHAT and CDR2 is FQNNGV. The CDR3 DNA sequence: TGTGCCAGCAAAATTCCGGGACAGGGTTCTTCCGGGGAGCTGTTTTTT. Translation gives CASKIPGQGSSGELFF.

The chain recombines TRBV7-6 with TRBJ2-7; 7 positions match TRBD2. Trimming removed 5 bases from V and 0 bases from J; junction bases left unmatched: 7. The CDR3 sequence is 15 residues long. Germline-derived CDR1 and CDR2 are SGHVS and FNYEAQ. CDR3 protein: CASSPGSGNSYEQYF. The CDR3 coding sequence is TGTGCCAGCAGCCCCGGGAGCGGGAACTCCTACGAGCAGTACTTC.

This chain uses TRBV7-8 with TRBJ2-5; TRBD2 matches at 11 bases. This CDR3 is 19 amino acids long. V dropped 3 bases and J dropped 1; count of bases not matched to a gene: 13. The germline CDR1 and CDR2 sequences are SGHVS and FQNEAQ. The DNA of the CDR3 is TGTGCCAGCAGCTTTCTAGCGGGGGGCGGGGGTTCCATCCAAGAGACCCAGTACTTC. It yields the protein CASSFLAGGGGSIQETQYF. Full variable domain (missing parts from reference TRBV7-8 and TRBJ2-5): GAGVSQSPRYKVAKRGQDVALRCDPISGHVSLFWYQQALGQGPEFLTYFQNEAQLDKSGLPSDRFFAERPEGSVSTLKIQRTQQEDSAVYLCASSFLAGGGGSIQETQYFGPGTRLLVL.

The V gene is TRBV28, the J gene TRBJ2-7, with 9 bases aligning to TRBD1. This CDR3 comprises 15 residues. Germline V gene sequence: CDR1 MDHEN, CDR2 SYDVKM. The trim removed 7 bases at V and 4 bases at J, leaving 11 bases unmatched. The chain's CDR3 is CASTTEGTGRYEQYF. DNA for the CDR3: TGTGCCAGCACCACCGAAGGGACAGGGAGATACGAGCAGTACTTC.

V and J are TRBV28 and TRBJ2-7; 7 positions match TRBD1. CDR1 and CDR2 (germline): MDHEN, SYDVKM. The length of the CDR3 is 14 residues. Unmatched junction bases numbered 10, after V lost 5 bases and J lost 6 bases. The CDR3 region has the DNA TGTGCCAGCAGTAAATCGACAGGGTTCGGCGAGCAGTACTTC. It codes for CASSKSTGFGEQYF. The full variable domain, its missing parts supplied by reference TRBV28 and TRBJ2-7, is DVKVTQSSRYLVKRTGEKVFLECVQDMDHENMFWYRQDPGLGLRLIYFSYDVKMKEKGDIPEGYSVSREKKERFSLILESASTNQTSMYLCASSKSTGFGEQYFGPGTRLTVT.

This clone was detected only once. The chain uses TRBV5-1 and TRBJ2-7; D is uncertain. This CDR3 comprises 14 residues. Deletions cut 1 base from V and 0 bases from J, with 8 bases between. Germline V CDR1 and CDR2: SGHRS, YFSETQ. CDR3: CASSLNVGSYEQYF. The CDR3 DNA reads TGCGCCAGCAGCTTGAATGTCGGCTCCTACGAGCAGTACTTC.

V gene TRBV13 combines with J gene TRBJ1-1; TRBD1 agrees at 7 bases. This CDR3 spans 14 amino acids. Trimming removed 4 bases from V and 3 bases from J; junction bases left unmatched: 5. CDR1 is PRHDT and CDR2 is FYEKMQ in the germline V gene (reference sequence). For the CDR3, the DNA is TGTGCCAGCAGCTCGGGACAGATACACACTGAAGCTTTCTTT. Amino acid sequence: CASSSGQIHTEAFF. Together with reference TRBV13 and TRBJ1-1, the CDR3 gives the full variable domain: AAGVIQSPRHLIKEKRETATLKCYPIPRHDTVYWYQQGPGQDPQFLISFYEKMQSDKGSIPDRFSAQQFSDYHSELNMSSLELGDSALYFCASSSGQIHTEAFFGQGTRLTVV.

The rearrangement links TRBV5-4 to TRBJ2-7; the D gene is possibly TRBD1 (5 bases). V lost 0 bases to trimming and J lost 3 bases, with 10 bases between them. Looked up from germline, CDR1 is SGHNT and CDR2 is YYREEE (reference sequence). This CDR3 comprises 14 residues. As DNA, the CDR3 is TGTGCCAGCAGCTTGGACGACAGCTTCTACGAGCAGTACTTC. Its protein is CASSLDDSFYEQYF.

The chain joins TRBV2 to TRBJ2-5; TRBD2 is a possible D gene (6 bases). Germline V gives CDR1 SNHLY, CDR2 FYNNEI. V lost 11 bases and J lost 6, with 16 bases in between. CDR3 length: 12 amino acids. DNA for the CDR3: TGTGCCGGAAGACTAGTTGAGCAGACCCAGTACTTC. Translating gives CAGRLVEQTQYF.

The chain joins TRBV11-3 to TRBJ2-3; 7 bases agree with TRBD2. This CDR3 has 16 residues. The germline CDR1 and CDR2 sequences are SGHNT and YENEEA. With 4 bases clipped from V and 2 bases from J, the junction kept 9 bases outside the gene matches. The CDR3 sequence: CASSSGVSGTTDTQYF. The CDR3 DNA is TGTGCCAGCAGCTCCGGGGTCAGCGGGACCACAGATACGCAGTATTTT. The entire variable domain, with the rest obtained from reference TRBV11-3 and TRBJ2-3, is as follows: EAGVVQSPRYKIIEKKQPVAFWCNPISGHNTLYWYLQNLGQGPELLIRYENEEAVDDSQLPKDRFSAERLKGVDSTLKIQPAELGDSAVYLCASSSGVSGTTDTQYFGPGTRLTVL.